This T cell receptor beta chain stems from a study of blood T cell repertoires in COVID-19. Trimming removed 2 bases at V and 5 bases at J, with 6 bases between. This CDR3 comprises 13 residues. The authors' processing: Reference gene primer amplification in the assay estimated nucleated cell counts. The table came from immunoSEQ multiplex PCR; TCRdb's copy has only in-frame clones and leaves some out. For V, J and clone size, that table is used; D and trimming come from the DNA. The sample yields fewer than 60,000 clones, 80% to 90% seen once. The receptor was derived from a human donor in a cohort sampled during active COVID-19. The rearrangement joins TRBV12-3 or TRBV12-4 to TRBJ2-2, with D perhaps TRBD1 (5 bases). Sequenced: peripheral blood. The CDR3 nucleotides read TGTGCCAGCAGTTTAAGGGGTACCGGGGAGCTGTTTTTT. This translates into CASSLRGTGELFF.